These 22 T cell receptor beta chains came from one sample sequenced in a study of type 1 regulatory T cells. MiXCR, run by TCRdb on the reads, gives a single entry per CDR3 protein. The sample has 63,000 or so distinct CDR3 sequences, just under 50% seen once; the top ten hold 2% to 2.5%. What these receptors recognize is not known. Sequencing was performed on cultured non-Tr1 T cells, either the whole culture or a sorted T cell fraction (not recorded which). These receptors were obtained from a human donor in good health.

The chain carries TRBV6-1 and TRBJ1-5; TRBD1 matches at 7 bases. Germline V lookup: CDR1 MNHNS, CDR2 SASEGT. The CDR3 length is 16 residues. After removal of 7 bases from V and 1 base from J, the junction contained 10 bases not matched to a gene. CDR3 nucleotide sequence: TGTGCCAGCACATCCAGGCCGGGACAGAGCAATCAGCCCCAGCATTTT. This sequence encodes CASTSRPGQSNQPQHF.

The J gene is TRBJ1-1, the V gene TRBV5-1; D gene uncertain. The V and J ends lost 0 bases and 4 bases respectively, with 13 bases between them. Germline V gives CDR1 SGHRS, CDR2 YFSETQ. The CDR3 totals 15 residues. The CDR3 region is CASSLDVGPGTEAFF. The DNA of the CDR3 is TGCGCCAGCAGCTTGGATGTGGGTCCCGGCACTGAAGCTTTCTTT. Combining the CDR3 with reference TRBV5-1 and TRBJ1-1 gives the whole variable domain KAGVTQTPRYLIKTRGQQVTLSCSPISGHRSVSWYQQTPGQGLQFLFEYFSETQRNKGNFPGRFSGRQFSNSRSEMNVSTLELGDSALYLCASSLDVGPGTEAFFGQGTRLTVV.

As concerns this clonotype: A junction end diverges from the germline sequence, so it may reflect a read error. This chain uses TRBV12-5 with TRBJ1-1; TRBD1 matches at 7 bases. Per the germline V gene, CDR1 is LGHNT and CDR2 is FRNRAP. This CDR3 has 14 amino acids. The CDR3 protein is CASGKGQSNTEVFF. The CDR3 DNA reads TGTGCTAGTGGTAAGGGACAGTCGAACACTGAAGTTTTCTTT. Combining the CDR3 with reference TRBV12-5 and TRBJ1-1 gives the whole variable domain DARVTQTPRHKVTEMGQEVTMRCQPILGHNTVFWYRQTMMQGLELLAYFRNRAPLDDSGMPKDRFSAEMPDATLATLKIQPSEPRDSAVYFCASGKGQSNTEVFFGQGTRLTVV.

The chain joins TRBV12-3 or TRBV12-4 to TRBJ1-3; 9 nucleotides agree with TRBD1. This CDR3 region has 16 residues. J lost 3 bases, V lost 6 bases, and 9 bases had no gene match. The CDR3 spells CASSYKQGAGGNTIYF. The CDR3 DNA follows: TGTGCCAGCAGCTATAAACAGGGGGCCGGTGGAAACACCATATATTTT.

This chain connects TRBV12-3 or TRBV12-4 to TRBJ2-2; D is unclear. The CDR3 runs 14 residues. The V end lost 0 bases, the J end lost 4 bases, and 6 bases lay between the germline ends. The CDR3 protein is CASSLARSTGELFF. The CDR3, as DNA: TGTGCCAGCAGTTTAGCGCGGAGCACCGGGGAGCTGTTTTTT.

V usage is TRBV6-1 and J usage is TRBJ2-7; possibly TRBD1 for D (6 bases). Germline V CDR1 and CDR2: MNHNS, SASEGT. The V gene lost 5 bases and the J gene lost 4 bases, with 15 bases spanning the gap. This CDR3 has 14 residues. The CDR3, as DNA: TGTGCCAGCAGTTTTGGACAGTTCGTGTACGAGCAGTACTTC. Encoded protein: CASSFGQFVYEQYF.

This clonotype appeared a few times. This chain links TRBV5-1 with TRBJ1-2; TRBD1 is a possible D gene (6 bases). Looked up from germline, CDR1 is SGHRS and CDR2 is YFSETQ. The CDR3 has 15 residues. Trimming removed 4 bases from V and 1 base from J, with 14 bases in between. CDR3 loop: CASSTGTRINYGYTF. Written as DNA, the CDR3 is TGCGCCAGCAGCACCGGGACAAGAATTAACTATGGCTACACCTTC.

The chain carries TRBV5-1 and TRBJ2-7; 8 positions agree with TRBD2. Germline CDR1 and CDR2: SGHRS and YFSETQ. This CDR3 contains 15 residues. V lost 0 bases to trimming and J lost 0 bases; unmatched junction nucleotides: 2. This CDR3 reads CASSLGSGGSYEQYF. CDR3 DNA: TGCGCCAGCAGCTTGGGCAGCGGGGGCTCCTACGAGCAGTACTTC.

This clonotype was observed a few times. V and J are TRBV5-1 and TRBJ1-1; no definite D call. Trimming took 0 bases from V and 4 from J, leaving 16 bases between them. The CDR3 runs 16 residues. Germline V gene sequence: CDR1 SGHRS, CDR2 YFSETQ. This chain's CDR3 is CASSLASMKGGTEAFF. In DNA, the CDR3 is TGCGCCAGCAGCTTGGCCTCGATGAAGGGAGGCACTGAAGCTTTCTTT.

This clonotype has more than one count but fewer than ten. The chain couples TRBV12-3 or TRBV12-4 to TRBJ1-2; 10 bases map to TRBD1. With 7 bases clipped from V and 1 base from J, the junction kept 12 bases outside the gene matches. This CDR3 is built from 17 residues. The CDR3 here is CASTARGTGANNYGYTF. The CDR3 DNA follows: TGTGCCAGCACCGCACGGGGGACAGGGGCTAATAACTATGGCTACACCTTC.

The chain employs TRBV5-4 and TRBJ2-3; D unresolved. CDR1 is SGHNT, CDR2 YYREEE, per germline (reference sequence). This CDR3 comprises 15 residues. V lost 0 bases and J lost 6, with 14 bases in between. CDR3 nucleotides: TGTGCCAGCAGCTTGGGCGACCGGTCCGTGGATACGCAGTATTTT. Translating it yields CASSLGDRSVDTQYF.

The chain recombines TRBV20-1 with TRBJ2-3; weak D call: TRBD1 (6 bases). The germline V gene has CDR1 DFQATT and CDR2 SNEGSKA (reference sequence). V was pared by 6 bases and J by 0 bases, with 13 bases between. This CDR3 spans 14 amino acids. The CDR3 spells CSAKGETSTDTQYF. The CDR3 DNA sequence: TGCAGTGCCAAGGGGGAGACTAGCACAGATACGCAGTATTTT.

This sequence joins TRBV4-3 and TRBJ2-3, with D maybe TRBD1 (6 bases). Trimming cost V 1 base and J 3 bases, with 11 bases left between them. The CDR3 contains 15 residues. The germline V gene has CDR1 LGHNA and CDR2 YSLEER. CDR3 coding DNA: TGCGCCAGCAGCCAAGGGGCGAGGGGGACAGATACGCAGTATTTT. Translated, it gives CASSQGARGTDTQYF.

This clonotype was seen only a few times. CDR3: CASSYAGRMNTGELFF. The CDR3, as DNA: TGTGCCAGCAGCTACGCGGGCAGGATGAACACCGGGGAGCTGTTTTTT. The chain employs TRBV5-4 and TRBJ2-2; D might be TRBD2 (5 bases). Trimming removed 3 bases at V and 1 base at J, with 13 bases between. Germline CDR1 and CDR2: SGHNT and YYREEE (reference sequence). The CDR3 consists of 16 residues.

CDR3 in DNA: TGCAGTGCTAACCGACAGGGGTTCGACGAGCAGTACTTC. It codes for CSANRQGFDEQYF. The chain carries TRBV20-1 and TRBJ2-7; 8 bases align to TRBD1. Looked up from germline, CDR1 is DFQATT and CDR2 is SNEGSKA (reference sequence). The CDR3 runs to 13 residues. The junction had 7 bases not matched to a gene; V was cut back by 4 bases and J by 5 bases.

The chain recombines TRBV20-1 with TRBJ2-7; no firm D call. The ends were cut back, 3 bases at V and 7 bases at J, with 13 bases in the middle. The CDR3 covers 12 residues. The germline CDR1 and CDR2 sequences are DFQATT and SNEGSKA (reference sequence). CDR3 loop: CSASVAQDEQYF. CDR3 DNA sequence: TGCAGTGCTAGCGTGGCGCAGGATGAGCAGTACTTC.

This clonotype has a single count. The chain joins TRBV20-1 to TRBJ1-6; no firm D call. V was trimmed by 4 bases and J by 5 bases, leaving 15 bases between them. Germline V lookup: CDR1 DFQATT, CDR2 SNEGSKA (reference sequence). The CDR3 spans 15 residues. For the CDR3, the DNA is TGCAGTGCTAACGCCGAGGGCCGAGATAATTCACCCCTCCACTTT. The encoded protein is CSANAEGRDNSPLHF.

The rearrangement joins TRBV20-1 to TRBJ1-5, with D unresolved. V was trimmed by 3 bases and J by 3 bases, leaving 12 bases between them. Germline V gene lookup returns CDR1 DFQATT and CDR2 SNEGSKA (reference sequence). The CDR3 consists of 14 residues. CDR3 DNA: TGCAGTGCTAGGAAGGGTAAGGACAATCAGCCCCAGCATTTT. It encodes CSARKGKDNQPQHF.

V is TRBV12-3 or TRBV12-4 and J is TRBJ2-3, with 11 bases lining up with TRBD1. With V trimmed by 6 bases and J by 6 bases, 2 bases remained unmatched. CDR3 size: 13 residues. As DNA, the CDR3 is TGTGCCAGCAGAGGACAGGGGGCGGATACGCAGTATTTT. It encodes CASRGQGADTQYF.

This clonotype has more than one count but fewer than ten. The genes are TRBV4-3 and TRBJ2-3; a weak D match, TRBD2 (6 bases). V lost 4 bases and J 4 bases, leaving 21 bases between the germline ends. The CDR3 consists of 17 residues. Germline V gene sequence: CDR1 LGHNA, CDR2 YSLEER. CDR3 nucleotide sequence: TGCGCCAGCAGCCTGGGACTGACTATTTTTGGAGCAGATACGCAGTATTTT. Residues: CASSLGLTIFGADTQYF.

This chain uses TRBV11-2 with TRBJ2-3; D unclear. The germline V gene has CDR1 SGHAT and CDR2 FQNNGV. The CDR3 sequence is 16 residues long. V was cut by 5 bases and J by 2 bases, with 17 bases left in between. This CDR3 reads CASSPPGGVLTDTQYF. For the CDR3, the DNA is TGTGCCAGCAGCCCCCCGGGCGGCGTTCTCACAGATACGCAGTATTTT.

The chain has TRBV12-3 or TRBV12-4 and TRBJ2-1; D is uncertain. The CDR3 totals 12 residues. Trimming stripped 2 bases from V and 7 bases from J, with 6 bases between. CDR3 amino acids: CASSLIENEQFF. CDR3 coding DNA: TGTGCCAGCAGTTTAATAGAGAATGAGCAGTTCTTC.